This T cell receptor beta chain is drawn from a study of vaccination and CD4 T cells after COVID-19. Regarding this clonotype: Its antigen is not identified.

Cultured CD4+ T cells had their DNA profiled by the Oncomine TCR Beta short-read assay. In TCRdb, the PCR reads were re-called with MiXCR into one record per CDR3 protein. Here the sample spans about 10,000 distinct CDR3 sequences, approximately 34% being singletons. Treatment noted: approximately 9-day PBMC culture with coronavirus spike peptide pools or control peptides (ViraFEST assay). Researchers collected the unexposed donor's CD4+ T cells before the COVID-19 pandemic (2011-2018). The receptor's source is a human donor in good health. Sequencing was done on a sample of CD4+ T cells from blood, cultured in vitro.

The CDR3 sequence: CASSLVSGEYGYTF. CDR3 bases: TGTGCCAGCAGCTTAGTTTCGGGAGAATATGGCTACACCTTC. V gene TRBV11-2 combines with J gene TRBJ1-2; unclear D gene. The CDR3 has 14 residues. V lost 1 base, J lost 5 bases, and 11 bases lay in between. CDR1 is SGHAT and CDR2 is FQNNGV in the germline V gene.